This entry lists 16 T cell receptor beta chains sequenced from one sample in a study of Ad26.COV2.S vaccination and SARS-CoV-2 variants. Treatment of the sample: around 19 received Ad26.COV2.S at low or high dose, single or two shots; five or six received placebo; per-sample allocation not given. Samples analyzed were those drawn on day 63 after the first vaccine or placebo injection. Clones were read by immunoSEQ multiplex PCR, and TCRdb kept only the in-frame ones, dropping some. In the table there are 300,000 to 400,000 clones, 85% to 90% of which are singletons. The sample was peripheral blood, taken in a trial of Ad26.COV2.S vaccine versus placebo. The source is a person aged 18-60 years who received the Ad26.COV2.S COVID-19 vaccine or a placebo.

The V gene is TRBV5-5, the J gene TRBJ1-5, with D hard to call. Trimming took 4 bases from V and 4 from J, leaving 6 bases between them. The germline CDR1 and CDR2 sequences are SGHKS and YYEKEE (reference sequence). The CDR3 has 12 amino acids. The CDR3 here is CASSRGNQPQHF. CDR3 DNA: TGTGCCAGCAGCCGTGGTAATCAGCCCCAGCATTTT. Variable domain in full (rest from reference TRBV5-5 and TRBJ1-5): DAGVTQSPTHLIKTRGQQVTLRCSPISGHKSVSWYQQVLGQGPQFIFQYYEKEERGRGNFPDRFSARQFPNYSSELNVNALLLGDSALYLCASSRGNQPQHFGDGTRLSIL.

The rearrangement uses TRBV10-1 and TRBJ2-3, with TRBD2 matching over 11 bases. The germline V gene has CDR1 WNHNN and CDR2 SYGVQD (reference sequence). V gave up 3 bases and J gave up 7 bases; unmatched junction bases: 9. This CDR3 has 16 amino acids. In nucleotides, the CDR3 is TGCGCCAGCAGTGACATGACTAGCGGGGAAATAAATACGCAGTATTTT. It encodes CASSDMTSGEINTQYF.

The V call is TRBV4-3, the J call TRBJ2-3; tentatively, D is TRBD2 (5 bases). With 4 bases removed from V and 4 bases from J, the gap between germline ends came to 18 bases. Germline V lookup: CDR1 LGHNA, CDR2 YSLEER. This CDR3 region has 16 residues. The CDR3 loop reads CASSPATSIWADTQYF. CDR3 nucleotides: TGCGCCAGCAGCCCCGCCACTAGTATCTGGGCAGATACGCAGTATTTT.

The genes are TRBV9 and TRBJ2-5, with TRBD2 matching over 11 bases. Trimming cost V 4 bases and J 1 base; bases outside gene matches: 6. Per germline, CDR1 SGDLS and CDR2 YYNGEE. The CDR3 has 16 amino acids. The CDR3 nucleotides read TGTGCCAGCAGCCCGGGACTAGCGGTGCTCCAAGAGACCCAGTACTTC. As protein: CASSPGLAVLQETQYF.

The chain combines TRBV18 with TRBJ2-5; D uncertain. The CDR3 runs 13 residues. The ends were cut back, 3 bases at V and 3 bases at J, with 8 bases in the middle. Per the germline V gene, CDR1 is KGHSH and CDR2 is LQKENI. CDR3 nucleotides: TGTGCCAGCTCACCGGGCCTCAAAGAGACCCAGTACTTC. It is translated as CASSPGLKETQYF. Looking up the rest from reference TRBV18 and TRBJ2-5 gives the full variable domain: NAGVMQNPRHLVRRRGQEARLRCSPMKGHSHVYWYRQLPEEGLKFMVYLQKENIIDESGMPKERFSAEFPKEGPSILRIQQVVRGDSAAYFCASSPGLKETQYFGPGTRLLVL.

The genes are TRBV14 and TRBJ2-1; 7 bases agree with TRBD2. V dropped 4 bases and J dropped 0; count of bases not matched to a gene: 6. The CDR3 has 16 amino acids. Germline CDR1 reads SGHDN; CDR2 reads FVKESK. This chain's CDR3 is CASSRLAQSSYNEQFF. The CDR3 nucleotides read TGTGCCAGCAGCCGACTAGCACAAAGCTCCTACAATGAGCAGTTCTTC.

The chain combines TRBV19 with TRBJ2-7, with 9 bases that match TRBD1. J gave up 6 bases and V 7 bases, and 7 bases lay outside the gene matches. The CDR3 is 13 residues long. Germline-derived CDR1 and CDR2 are LNHDA and SQIVND (reference sequence). In DNA form, the CDR3 reads TGTGCCAGTATGTCCCGGGACAGGGTCGAGCAGTACTTC. It is translated as CASMSRDRVEQYF.

This chain joins TRBV9 and TRBJ1-2; D ambiguous. V was cut by 3 bases and J by 2 bases, with 17 bases left in between. Germline V gene data show CDR1 as SGDLS and CDR2 as YYNGEE. The length of the CDR3 is 16 residues. CDR3 sequence: CASSAPTSGSNYGYTF. The CDR3 region has the DNA TGTGCCAGCAGCGCACCCACCTCAGGAAGCAACTATGGCTACACCTTC.

V is TRBV11-2 and J is TRBJ2-3; perhaps TRBD1 as D (6 bases). CDR1 is SGHAT and CDR2 is FQNNGV in the germline V gene. V lost 5 bases to trimming and J lost 3 bases, with 9 bases between them. CDR3 length equals 13 residues. In nucleotides, the CDR3 is TGTGCCAGCAGCGGACAGTCTACAGATACGCAGTATTTT. Amino acids: CASSGQSTDTQYF.

The genes are TRBV7-8 and TRBJ1-5; D is unclear. The CDR3 runs to 16 residues. Germline lookup yields CDR1 SGHVS and CDR2 FQNEAQ. Between the trimmed V and J ends, which lost 2 bases and 1 base, there was a span of 12 bases. CDR3 DNA: TGTGCCAGCAGCTTATATACCAGCGGGAGCAATCAGCCCCAGCATTTT. Protein product: CASSLYTSGSNQPQHF.

This clone was seen a handful of times. The CDR3 here is CASSSDFGVDDNQPQHF. CDR3 sequence (DNA): TGTGCCAGCAGCTCTGACTTCGGAGTAGATGACAATCAGCCCCAGCATTTT. J is TRBJ1-5 and V is TRBV7-9; no reliable D call. This CDR3 region has 17 residues. Per germline, CDR1 SEHNR and CDR2 FQNEAQ (reference sequence). The V end was cut by 4 bases, the J end by 3 bases, with 19 bases between.

This clone appeared once. The CDR3 nucleotides are TGTGCCAGCAGCTCCGGACTCTCAACTAATGAAAAACTGTTTTTT. Translating gives CASSSGLSTNEKLFF. The V gene is TRBV5-8, the J gene TRBJ1-4; no reliable D call. CDR1 and CDR2 from the germline V gene are SGHTS and YDEGEE. Between the trimmed V and J ends, which lost 3 bases and 0 bases, there was a span of 9 bases. There are 15 residues in the CDR3.

The chain employs TRBV27 and TRBJ1-2; no clear D gene. The CDR3 length is 14 residues. Germline lookup yields CDR1 MNHEY and CDR2 SMNVEV (reference sequence). The ends were cut back, 8 bases at V and 8 bases at J, with 21 bases in the middle. The CDR3 DNA reads as TGTGCCAGCTCCTCATTGGGTATTTCGGGGGGCTACACCTTC. Amino acids: CASSSLGISGGYTF.

This clone was detected once. The V call is TRBV3-1 (or the pseudogene TRBV3-2), the J call TRBJ2-5; D is perhaps TRBD1 or TRBD2 (5 bases each). Trimming shortened V by 1 base and J by 1 base, and 7 bases separated the two germline ends. Per germline, CDR1 LGHDT and CDR2 YNNKEL (reference sequence). CDR3 length: 14 residues. The CDR3 loop is CASSQGGPQETQYF. CDR3 in DNA: TGTGCCAGCAGCCAAGGGGGACCCCAAGAGACCCAGTACTTC.

The gene calls are TRBV4-2 and TRBJ2-3; TRBD1 might be the D (6 bases). V gave up 0 bases and J gave up 7 bases, with 20 bases separating them. Germline V CDR1 and CDR2: LGHNA, YNFKEQ. CDR3 length: 17 residues. Here the CDR3 DNA reads TGTGCCAGCAGCCAAGATCAAGGCAGACAGGATGGCTATACGCAGTATTTT. This sequence encodes CASSQDQGRQDGYTQYF.

The V gene is TRBV4-3, the J gene TRBJ2-2; TRBD1 is a possible D gene (6 bases). The CDR3 has 17 residues. From germline, CDR1 is LGHNA and CDR2 YSLEER. The V and J ends lost 2 bases and 1 base respectively, with 14 bases between them. The CDR3 here is CASSQSTGFGNTGELFF. CDR3 DNA: TGCGCCAGCAGCCAATCAACAGGGTTCGGGAACACCGGGGAGCTGTTTTTT.